This TCR beta chain was found in a study of T cell repertoires in cytomegalovirus infection. Whole-study results and caveats: Carriage of CMV together with the relevant HLA was identifiable through cumulative public TCR beta family frequency. The ex vivo response was dominated by HLA-C-restricted CMV-specific TCR beta clonotypes.

This clonotype has at least ten counts. Its specificity is unknown. From the reads, TCRdb called clonotypes with MiXCR, one entry per CDR3 protein. The sample contains hundreds of thousands of distinct CDR3 sequences, about 9.2% of which appear only once. The sequence came from a human donor in good health (CMV status not recorded). Some clones in this sample may be carry-over from other donors' samples. The material sequenced was PBMCs.

The CDR3 nucleotides are TGTGCCAGCCTAGGGGGGGTTGCTGGCTACACCTTC. Translating gives CASLGGVAGYTF. The chain has TRBV28 and TRBJ1-2; the D gene is possibly TRBD1 (6 bases). Germline CDR1 reads MDHEN; CDR2 reads SYDVKM. The CDR3 consists of 12 residues. The V gene lost 8 bases and the J gene lost 7 bases, with 14 bases spanning the gap.